This is a list of T cell receptor beta chains from one sample in a study of CD8 T cells in ankylosing spondylitis. MiXCR, run by TCRdb on the 5' RACE reads, gives a single entry per CDR3 protein. The table records about 30,000 distinct CDR3 sequences, around 14% of them present only once. The sequenced sample was blood. The receptor source for this set is a male donor with ankylosing spondylitis or in good health (not recorded which). Both conserved end residues are part of each CDR3. A D gene is named only where the DNA matches it firmly. Size is stated for part of the rows, as once, few or many counts, or as a class when the clone is expanded.

DNA | CDR3 | D | J | size | V
TGTGCCAGCAGCGTAGGTCAGGGTAAAGATCATGAGCAGTTCTTC | CASSVGQGKDHEQFF | - | TRBJ2-1 | few | TRBV9
TGTGCCACCAGCAGAGGTACTCGAGAAAAACTGTTTTTT | CATSRGTREKLFF | - | TRBJ1-4 | - | TRBV15
TGCAGCGTGGAGACTAGCGGAGCGGGCGAGCAGTACTTC | CSVETSGAGEQYF | TRBD2 | TRBJ2-7 | few | TRBV29-1
TGTGCCAGCAGTGGAGGGACCTATTACAATGAGCAGTTCTTC | CASSGGTYYNEQFF | - | TRBJ2-1 | - | TRBV12-3/TRBV12-4
TGCGCCAGCAGCCGCGGACTAGCGGGAGTAGAGACCCAGTACTTC | CASSRGLAGVETQYF | TRBD2 | TRBJ2-5 | few | TRBV4-1
TGCAGCGCCGGCGGCCTCGGGGAAAAACTGTTTTTT | CSAGGLGEKLFF | - | TRBJ1-4 | - | TRBV29-1
TGCGCCAGCAGCTTGCTAGGTGCAGGGGCCGGGGAGCTGTTTTTT | CASSLLGAGAGELFF | - | TRBJ2-2 | - | TRBV5-1
TGTGCCAGCAGACCCGACCTCCCCCGGGACACCGGGGAGCTGTTTTTT | CASRPDLPRDTGELFF | - | TRBJ2-2 | - | TRBV6-2/TRBV6-3
TGTGCCACCAGTGGTGCTAGCGGGAAAGAGACCCAGTACTTC | CATSGASGKETQYF | TRBD2 | TRBJ2-5 | few | TRBV24-1
TGTGCCAGCAGGGCGATGAGGGGCGCTGGGGTGCTCTTT | CASRAMRGAGVLF | - | TRBJ1-1 | few | TRBV12-3/TRBV12-4
TGCGCCAGCAGCTTGGAAGGGAGCTCCTACAATGAGCAGTTCTTC | CASSLEGSSYNEQFF | - | TRBJ2-1 | few | TRBV5-1
TGTGCCAACCGGACTCACCCGGGGAACACTGAAGCTTTCTTT | CANRTHPGNTEAFF | - | TRBJ1-1 | - | TRBV6-2/TRBV6-3
TGCGCCAGCAGCCCAGACAGGTTTGAAAAACTGTTTTTT | CASSPDRFEKLFF | - | TRBJ1-4 | - | TRBV5-1
TGTGCCAGCAGTTTAGGCGGGAGGGCCTTAAATGAGCAGTTCTTC | CASSLGGRALNEQFF | TRBD2 | TRBJ2-1 | - | TRBV12-3/TRBV12-4